The source of this T cell receptor beta chain is a study of blood T cell repertoires in COVID-19. Study in general: The United States, Italy and Spain supplied acute and convalescent COVID-19 samples.

The CDR3 loop spans 14 amino acids. CDR1 and CDR2 (germline): SGHTA, FQGNSA. With 5 bases clipped from V and 7 bases from J, the junction kept 5 bases outside the gene matches. The authors' processing: Estimation of nucleated cell counts was performed using reference gene primer amplification. Assay: immunoSEQ multiplex PCR; the TCRdb copy retains only in-frame clones and omits some. D and trimming were read from the DNA, whereas the V and J calls and clone size are those reported in that table. The sample yields about 200,000 clones, 70% to 90% seen once. The receptor was isolated from a woman in her 70s with acute or convalescent COVID-19. Sequenced: peripheral blood. The chain is built from TRBV7-2 and TRBJ2-2; 9 bases fit TRBD2. CDR3 residues: CASSVVAGDGELFF. CDR3 sequence (DNA): TGTGCCAGCAGCGTAGTAGCGGGAGACGGGGAGCTGTTTTTT.